These 9 T cell receptor beta chains were sequenced from one sample in a study of T cell responses to AZD1222 COVID-19 vaccine. Generated by immunoSEQ multiplex PCR, the TCRdb table keeps only in-frame clones and is missing some. The data show 200,000 or so clones, more than 75% seen once. Material: peripheral blood, obtained on day 0 of MenACWY control vaccination. These receptors were obtained from an adult in good health.

The chain uses TRBV2 and TRBJ2-1; 7 positions agree with TRBD2. The CDR3 totals 17 residues. The germline V gene has CDR1 SNHLY and CDR2 FYNNEI. After removal of 0 bases from V and 3 bases from J, the junction contained 8 bases not matched to a gene. CDR3 nucleotide sequence: TGTGCCAGCAGTGAAGCACCGTATGCTAGCGGCTACAATGAGCAGTTCTTC. It translates to CASSEAPYASGYNEQFF.

V and J are TRBV9 and TRBJ2-1; 13 bases map to TRBD2. CDR1 and CDR2 (germline): SGDLS, YYNGEE. This CDR3 is 18 amino acids long. Trimming cost V 4 bases and J 9 bases; bases outside gene matches: 16. The CDR3 DNA reads TGTGCCAGCAGCCTCCGGACTAGCGGGAGTGATACTCTGGGTGAGCAGTTCTTC. Its protein product is CASSLRTSGSDTLGEQFF.

The V gene is TRBV28, the J gene TRBJ2-7; D not resolved. Germline V gives CDR1 MDHEN, CDR2 SYDVKM. The V end was cut by 7 bases, the J end by 0 bases, with 7 bases between. The length of the CDR3 is 12 residues. In DNA, the CDR3 is TGTGCCAGCAATCAAGGCTCCTACGAGCAGTACTTC. Its protein is CASNQGSYEQYF.

This rearrangement joins TRBV7-9 to TRBJ1-1; D call uncertain. The germline CDR1 and CDR2 sequences are SEHNR and FQNEAQ (reference sequence). This CDR3 contains 13 residues. V was clipped by 3 bases and J by 4 bases, with 9 bases between them. The CDR3 DNA sequence: TGTGCCAGCAGCTTCGTAAGAACCACTGAAGCTTTCTTT. Translation gives CASSFVRTTEAFF.

The gene calls are TRBV28 and TRBJ1-2, with D maybe TRBD1 (6 bases). The CDR3 length is 14 residues. The V end was cut by 10 bases, the J end by 2 bases, with 17 bases between. Germline V gives CDR1 MDHEN, CDR2 SYDVKM. CDR3 sequence (DNA): TGTGCCATCTGGACAGACGGGACAAACTATGGCTACACCTTC. It yields the protein CAIWTDGTNYGYTF.

There are a few counts of this clone. The V gene is TRBV30, the J gene TRBJ1-4, with D perhaps matching TRBD1 (5 bases). V was shortened by 8 bases and J by 4 bases, with 17 bases between the two germline ends. Germline V lookup: CDR1 GTSNPN, CDR2 SVGIG (reference sequence). This CDR3 spans 14 amino acids. The CDR3 spells CARNPHRNNEKLFF. CDR3 sequence (DNA): TGTGCCAGAAATCCCCACAGGAATAATGAAAAACTGTTTTTT.

This sequence joins TRBV4-3 and TRBJ2-7; perhaps TRBD2 as D (5 bases). The CDR3 has 15 residues. Germline V lookup: CDR1 LGHNA, CDR2 YSLEER. Trimming cost V 4 bases and J 3 bases, with 16 bases left between them. The CDR3 DNA follows: TGCGCCAGCAGCCCACTCATGGGTCGGGACTACGAGCAGTACTTC. This translates into CASSPLMGRDYEQYF.

The chain joins TRBV13 to TRBJ1-1; the D is unclear. CDR3 length: 14 residues. Germline CDR1 and CDR2: PRHDT and FYEKMQ (reference sequence). The ends were cut back, 0 bases at V and 7 bases at J, with 12 bases in the middle. The DNA for the CDR3 is TGTGCCAGCAGCTTAGGGGCGGCCCGTTTTGAAGCTTTCTTT. Translating gives CASSLGAARFEAFF.

The chain combines TRBV19 with TRBJ1-1; D not resolved. The CDR3 consists of 13 residues. V lost 4 bases to trimming and J lost 1 base, with 7 bases between them. CDR1 LNHDA and CDR2 SQIVND come from the germline V gene (reference sequence). The CDR3 sequence is CASSSNRNTEAFF. The DNA for the CDR3 is TGTGCCAGTAGTAGCAATAGGAACACTGAAGCTTTCTTT.